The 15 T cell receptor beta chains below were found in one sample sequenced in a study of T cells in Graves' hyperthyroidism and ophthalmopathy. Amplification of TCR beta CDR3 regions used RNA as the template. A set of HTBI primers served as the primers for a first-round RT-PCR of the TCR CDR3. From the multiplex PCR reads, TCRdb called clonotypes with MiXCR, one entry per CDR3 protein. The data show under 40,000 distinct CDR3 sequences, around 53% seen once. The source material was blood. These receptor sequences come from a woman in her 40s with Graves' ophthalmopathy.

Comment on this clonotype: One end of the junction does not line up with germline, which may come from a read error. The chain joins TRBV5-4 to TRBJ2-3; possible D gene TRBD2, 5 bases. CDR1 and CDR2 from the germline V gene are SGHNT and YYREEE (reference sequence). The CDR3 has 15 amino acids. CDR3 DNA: TGTGCCAGCAGCTTGTCGGCACTAGTCGGAGATACGCAGCACTTT. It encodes CASSLSALVGDTQHF.

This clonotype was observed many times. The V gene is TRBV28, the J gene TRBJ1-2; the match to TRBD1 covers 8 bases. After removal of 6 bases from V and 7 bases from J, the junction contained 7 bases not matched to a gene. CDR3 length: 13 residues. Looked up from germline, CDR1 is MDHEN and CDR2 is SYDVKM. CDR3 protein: CASRMDRVSGYTF. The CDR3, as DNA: TGTGCCAGCAGGATGGACAGGGTCTCTGGCTACACCTTC.

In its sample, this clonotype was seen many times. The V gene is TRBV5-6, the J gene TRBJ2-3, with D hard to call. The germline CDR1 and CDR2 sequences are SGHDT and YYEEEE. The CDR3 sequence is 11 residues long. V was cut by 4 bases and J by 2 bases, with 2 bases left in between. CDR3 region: CASSHTDTQYF. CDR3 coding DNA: TGTGCCAGCAGCCACACAGATACGCAGTATTTT.

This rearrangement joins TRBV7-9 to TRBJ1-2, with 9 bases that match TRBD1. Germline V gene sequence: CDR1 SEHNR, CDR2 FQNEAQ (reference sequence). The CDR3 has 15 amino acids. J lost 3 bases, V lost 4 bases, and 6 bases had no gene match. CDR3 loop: CASSSRDRADYGYTF. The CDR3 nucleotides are TGTGCCAGCAGCTCACGGGACAGGGCGGACTATGGCTACACCTTC. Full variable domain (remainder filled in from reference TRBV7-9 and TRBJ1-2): DTGVSQNPRHKITKRGQNVTFRCDPISEHNRLYWYRQTLGQGPEFLTYFQNEAQLEKSRLLSDRFSAERPKGSFSTLEIQRTEQGDSAMYLCASSSRDRADYGYTFGSGTRLTVV.

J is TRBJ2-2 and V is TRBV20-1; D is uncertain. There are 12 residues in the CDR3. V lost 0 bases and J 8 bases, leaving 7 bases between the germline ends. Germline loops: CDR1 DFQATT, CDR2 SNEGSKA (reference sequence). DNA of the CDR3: TGCAGTGCTAGAGATTTTACAGGGGAGCTGTTTTTT. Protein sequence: CSARDFTGELFF.

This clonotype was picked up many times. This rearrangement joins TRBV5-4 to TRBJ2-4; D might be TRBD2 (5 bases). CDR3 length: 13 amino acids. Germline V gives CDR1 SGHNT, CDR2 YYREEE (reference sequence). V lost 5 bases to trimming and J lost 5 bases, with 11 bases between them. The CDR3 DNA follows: TGTGCCAGCAGTTACCCCGGGGAAAACATTCAGTACTTC. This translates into CASSYPGENIQYF.

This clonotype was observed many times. The CDR3 loop is CASSVWVEATDTQYF. The DNA of the CDR3 is TGTGCCAGCAGCGTTTGGGTCGAGGCCACAGATACGCAGTATTTT. This chain links TRBV12-1 with TRBJ2-3. TRBV12-1 is given as a pseudogene. The CDR3 length is 15 residues.

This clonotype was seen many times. CDR3 DNA: TGTGCCAGCAGTTGGGGACTAGCGAGGACCGGGGAGCTGTTTTTT. This gives the protein CASSWGLARTGELFF. This sequence joins TRBV12-3 or TRBV12-4 and TRBJ2-2, with 10 bases aligning to TRBD2. Losses at the gene ends were 4 bases for V and 5 bases for J; bases not matched to a gene: 4. The CDR3 loop spans 15 amino acids.

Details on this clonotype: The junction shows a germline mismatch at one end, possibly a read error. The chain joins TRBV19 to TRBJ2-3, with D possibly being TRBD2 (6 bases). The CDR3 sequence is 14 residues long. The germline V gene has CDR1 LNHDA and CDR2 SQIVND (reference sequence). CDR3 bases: TGTGCCAGCAGCCTGCCGGGGGAGATAGATATGCAGTATTTT. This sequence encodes CASSLPGEIDMQYF.

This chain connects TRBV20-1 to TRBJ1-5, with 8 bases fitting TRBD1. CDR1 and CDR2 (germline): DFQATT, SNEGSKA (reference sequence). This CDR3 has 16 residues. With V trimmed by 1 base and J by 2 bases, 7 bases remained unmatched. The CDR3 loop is CSARGQGASGNQPQHF. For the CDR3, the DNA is TGCAGTGCTAGAGGCCAGGGGGCGAGCGGCAATCAGCCCCAGCATTTT.

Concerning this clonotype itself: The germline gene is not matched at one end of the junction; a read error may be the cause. CDR3 residues: CSVERGDYGYTF. The DNA of the CDR3 is TGCAGCGTTGAACGGGGGGACTATGGCTATACCTTC. This sequence joins TRBV29-1 and TRBJ1-2, with a possible D match to TRBD1 (5 bases). The CDR3 consists of 12 residues. The germline gives CDR1 SQVTM, CDR2 ANQGSEA.

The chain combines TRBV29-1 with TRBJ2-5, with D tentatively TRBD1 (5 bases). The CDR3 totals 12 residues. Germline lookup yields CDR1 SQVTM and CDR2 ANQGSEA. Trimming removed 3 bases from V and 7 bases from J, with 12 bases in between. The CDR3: CSVEPTDGTQYF. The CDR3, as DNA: TGCAGCGTTGAGCCGACAGACGGGACCCAGTACTTC.

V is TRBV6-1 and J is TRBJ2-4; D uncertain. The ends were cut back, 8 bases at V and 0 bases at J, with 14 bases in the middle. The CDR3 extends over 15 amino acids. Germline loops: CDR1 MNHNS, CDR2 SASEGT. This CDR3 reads CASQWEFLAKNIQYF. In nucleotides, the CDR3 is TGTGCCAGCCAGTGGGAATTTCTAGCCAAAAACATTCAGTACTTC.

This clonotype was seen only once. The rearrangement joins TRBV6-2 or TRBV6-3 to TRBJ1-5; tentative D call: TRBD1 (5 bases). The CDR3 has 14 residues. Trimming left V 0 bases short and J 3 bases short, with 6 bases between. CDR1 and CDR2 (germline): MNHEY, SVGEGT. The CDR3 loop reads CASSYSGANQPQHF. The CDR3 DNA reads TGTGCCAGCAGTTACTCAGGGGCCAATCAGCCCCAGCATTTT.

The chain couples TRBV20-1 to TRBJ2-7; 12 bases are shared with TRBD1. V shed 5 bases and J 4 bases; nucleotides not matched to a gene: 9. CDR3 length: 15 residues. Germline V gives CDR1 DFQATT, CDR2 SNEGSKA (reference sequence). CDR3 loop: CSAPPGTGGGYEQYF. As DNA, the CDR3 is TGCAGTGCTCCCCCCGGGACAGGGGGCGGGTACGAGCAGTACTTC.